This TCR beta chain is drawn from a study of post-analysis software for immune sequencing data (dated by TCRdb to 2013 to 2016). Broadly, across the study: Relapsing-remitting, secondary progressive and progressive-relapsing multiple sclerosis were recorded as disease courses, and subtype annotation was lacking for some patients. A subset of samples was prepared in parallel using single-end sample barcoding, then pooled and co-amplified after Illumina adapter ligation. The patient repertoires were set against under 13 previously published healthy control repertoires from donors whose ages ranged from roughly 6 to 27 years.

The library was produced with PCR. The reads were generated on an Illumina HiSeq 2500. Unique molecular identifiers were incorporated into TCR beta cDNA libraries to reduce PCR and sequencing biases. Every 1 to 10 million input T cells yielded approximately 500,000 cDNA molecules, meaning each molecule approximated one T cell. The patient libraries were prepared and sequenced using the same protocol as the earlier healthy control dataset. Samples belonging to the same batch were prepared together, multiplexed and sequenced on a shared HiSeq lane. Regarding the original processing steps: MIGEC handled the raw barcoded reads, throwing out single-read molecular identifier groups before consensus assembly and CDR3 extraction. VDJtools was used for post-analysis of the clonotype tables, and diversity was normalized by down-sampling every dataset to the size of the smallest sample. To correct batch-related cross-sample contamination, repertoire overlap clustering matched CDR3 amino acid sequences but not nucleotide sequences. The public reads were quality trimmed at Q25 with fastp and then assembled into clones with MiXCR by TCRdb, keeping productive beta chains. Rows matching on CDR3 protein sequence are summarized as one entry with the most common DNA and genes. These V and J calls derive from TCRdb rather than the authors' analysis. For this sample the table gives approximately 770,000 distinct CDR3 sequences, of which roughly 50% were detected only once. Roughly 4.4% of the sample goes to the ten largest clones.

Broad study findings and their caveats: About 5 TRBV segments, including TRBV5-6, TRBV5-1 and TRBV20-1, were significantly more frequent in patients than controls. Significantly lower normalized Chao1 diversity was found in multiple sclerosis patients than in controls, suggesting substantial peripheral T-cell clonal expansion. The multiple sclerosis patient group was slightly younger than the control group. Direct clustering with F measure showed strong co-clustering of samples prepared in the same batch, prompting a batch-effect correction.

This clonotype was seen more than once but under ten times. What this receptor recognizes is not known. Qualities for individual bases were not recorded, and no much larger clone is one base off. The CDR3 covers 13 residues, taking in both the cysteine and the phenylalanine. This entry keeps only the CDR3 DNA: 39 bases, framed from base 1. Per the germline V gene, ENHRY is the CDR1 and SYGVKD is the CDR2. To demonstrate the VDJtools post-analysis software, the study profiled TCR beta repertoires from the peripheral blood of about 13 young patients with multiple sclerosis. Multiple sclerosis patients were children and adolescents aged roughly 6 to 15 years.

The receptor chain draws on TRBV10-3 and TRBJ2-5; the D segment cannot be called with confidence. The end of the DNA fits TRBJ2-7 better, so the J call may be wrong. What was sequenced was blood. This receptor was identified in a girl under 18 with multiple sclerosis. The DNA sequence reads TGTGCCGCTTGGACCGGCCTAATTGACGAGCAGTACTTC. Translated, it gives CAAWTGLIDEQYF.